The clone carrying this TCR beta chain was seen more than once but under ten times. Its antigen is as yet unknown. Only in-frame clones appear in the TCRdb table, and some are missing; sequencing was by immunoSEQ multiplex PCR. This sample has around 250,000 clones, with under 80% found just once. The data originate from a study of cytotoxic CD8 clonotypes in ibrutinib-treated CLL. Overall study context: A mean of around 260,000 productive templates and 90,000 or so productive rearrangements was obtained per sample. General study points: Pretreatment clonality was elevated relative to age-matched healthy donors and paralleled circulating CD8+ T-cell counts. The study found public clonotypes uncommon, contracting or stable on treatment.

The source of this sequence is a human donor with chronic lymphocytic leukemia. Specimen: PBMCs, collected after 24 months of ibrutinib treatment.

The DNA for the CDR3 is TGTGCCAGCAGCGACAGGGATGGCTACACCTTC. Translating it yields CASSDRDGYTF. This chain uses TRBV9 with TRBJ1-2; D perhaps matches TRBD1 (6 bases). CDR3 length: 11 amino acids. Germline V gene data show CDR1 as SGDLS and CDR2 as YYNGEE. The V end was cut by 3 bases, the J end by 6 bases, with 6 bases between.